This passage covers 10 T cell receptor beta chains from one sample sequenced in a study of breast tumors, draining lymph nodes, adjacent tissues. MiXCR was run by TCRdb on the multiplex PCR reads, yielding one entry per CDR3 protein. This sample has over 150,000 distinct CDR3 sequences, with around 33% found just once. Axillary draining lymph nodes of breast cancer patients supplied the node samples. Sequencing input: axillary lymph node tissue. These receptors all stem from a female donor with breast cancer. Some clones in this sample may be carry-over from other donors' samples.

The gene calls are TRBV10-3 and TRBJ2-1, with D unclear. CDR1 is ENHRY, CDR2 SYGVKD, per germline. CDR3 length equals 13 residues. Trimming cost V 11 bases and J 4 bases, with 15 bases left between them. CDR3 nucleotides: TGTGCCGTCCGCTCCGATCAGTACAATGAGCAGTTCTTC. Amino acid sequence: CAVRSDQYNEQFF.

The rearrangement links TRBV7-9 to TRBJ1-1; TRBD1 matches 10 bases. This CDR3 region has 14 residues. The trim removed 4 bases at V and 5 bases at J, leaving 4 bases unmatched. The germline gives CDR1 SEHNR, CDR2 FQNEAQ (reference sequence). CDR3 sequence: CASSSTGGRTEAFF. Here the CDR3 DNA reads TGTGCCAGCAGCTCGACAGGGGGCAGAACTGAAGCTTTCTTT.

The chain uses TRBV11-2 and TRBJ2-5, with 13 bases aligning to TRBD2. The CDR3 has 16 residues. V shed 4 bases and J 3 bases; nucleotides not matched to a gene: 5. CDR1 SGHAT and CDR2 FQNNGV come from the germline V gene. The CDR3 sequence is CASSSGGLAGEETQYF. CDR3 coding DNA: TGTGCCAGCAGCTCGGGTGGACTAGCGGGAGAAGAGACCCAGTACTTC.

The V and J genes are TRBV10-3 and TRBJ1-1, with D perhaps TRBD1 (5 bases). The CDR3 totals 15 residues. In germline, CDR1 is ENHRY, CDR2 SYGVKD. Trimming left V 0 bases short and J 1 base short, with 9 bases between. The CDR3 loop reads CAISESIGTNTEAFF. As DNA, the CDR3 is TGTGCCATCAGTGAGTCAATAGGGACGAACACTGAAGCTTTCTTT.

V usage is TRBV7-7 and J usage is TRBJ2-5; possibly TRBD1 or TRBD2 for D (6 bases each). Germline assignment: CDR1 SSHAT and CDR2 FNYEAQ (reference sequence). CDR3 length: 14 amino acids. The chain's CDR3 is CASSSEGGQETQYF. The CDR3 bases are TGTGCTAGTAGCTCCGAGGGGGGCCAAGAGACCCAGTACTTC.

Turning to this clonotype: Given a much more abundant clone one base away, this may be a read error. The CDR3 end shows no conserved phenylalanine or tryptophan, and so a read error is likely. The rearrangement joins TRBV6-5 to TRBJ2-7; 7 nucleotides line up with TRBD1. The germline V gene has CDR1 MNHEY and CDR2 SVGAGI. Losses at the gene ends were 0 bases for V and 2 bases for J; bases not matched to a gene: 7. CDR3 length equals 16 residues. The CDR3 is CASSYSKGQGAYEQYL. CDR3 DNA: TGTGCCAGCAGTTACTCGAAGGGGCAGGGGGCCTACGAGCAGTACCTC.

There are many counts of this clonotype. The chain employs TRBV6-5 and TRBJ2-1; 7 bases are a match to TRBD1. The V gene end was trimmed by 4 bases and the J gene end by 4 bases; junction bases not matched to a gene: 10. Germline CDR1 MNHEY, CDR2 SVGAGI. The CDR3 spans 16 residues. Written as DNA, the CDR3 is TGTGCCAGCAGTTCACCGACTCGGGACAGTTACAATGAGCAGTTCTTC. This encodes CASSSPTRDSYNEQFF.

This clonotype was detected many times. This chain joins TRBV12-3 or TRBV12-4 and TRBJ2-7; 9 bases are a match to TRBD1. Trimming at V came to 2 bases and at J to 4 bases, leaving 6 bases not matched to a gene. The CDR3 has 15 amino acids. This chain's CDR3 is CASSLTDRGKYEQYF. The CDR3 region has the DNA TGTGCCAGCAGTTTAACGGACAGGGGAAAATACGAGCAGTACTTC.

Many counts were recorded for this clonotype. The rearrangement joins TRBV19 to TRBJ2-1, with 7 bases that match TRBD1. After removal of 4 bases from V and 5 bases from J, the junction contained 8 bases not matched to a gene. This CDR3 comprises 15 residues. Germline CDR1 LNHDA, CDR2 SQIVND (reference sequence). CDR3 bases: TGTGCCAGTAGTACCCCGACAGGGTTAGACAATGAGCAGTTCTTC. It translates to CASSTPTGLDNEQFF.

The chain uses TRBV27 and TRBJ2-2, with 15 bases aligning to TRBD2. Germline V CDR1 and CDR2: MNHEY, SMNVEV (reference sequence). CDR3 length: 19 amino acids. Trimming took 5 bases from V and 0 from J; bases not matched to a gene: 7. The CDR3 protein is CASSPRTSGGASNTGELFF. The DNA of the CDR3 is TGTGCCAGCAGTCCCCGGACTAGCGGGGGGGCCTCGAACACCGGGGAGCTGTTTTTT.